These 5 T cell receptor beta chains originate from one sample sequenced in a study of human T cells and chemical hapten exposure. TCRdb re-analysed the RACE reads in MiXCR, keeping a single row per CDR3 protein. The sample records around 190,000 distinct CDR3 sequences, around 24% being singletons. Time point: patch test 1, 2 weeks after DPC sensitization. Indicated treatment: therapeutic diphenylcyclopropenone sensitization with weekly scalp DPC. The source material was whole blood, sampled in connection with sensitization to the hapten diphenylcyclopropenone (DPC). Receptors were obtained from a woman in her forties or fifties with alopecia areata. Some clones in this sample may be carry-over from other donors' samples.

This clonotype was picked up a small number of times. The V gene is TRBV10-3, the J gene TRBJ2-1; 14 nucleotides line up with TRBD2. The CDR3 has 14 residues. J was trimmed by 9 bases and V by 5 bases; bases with no gene match: 3. CDR1 and CDR2 (germline): ENHRY, SYGVKD. As DNA, the CDR3 is TGTGCCATCAGTTCGGGACTAGCGGGAGTTGAGCAGTTCTTC. As protein: CAISSGLAGVEQFF.

The chain couples TRBV20-1 to TRBJ2-4, with D possibly TRBD1 on 5 matching bases. The CDR3 has 14 amino acids. Germline values: CDR1 DFQATT, CDR2 SNEGSKA (reference sequence). Trimming shortened V by 3 bases and J by 1 base, and 10 bases separated the two germline ends. CDR3: CSASAGYAKNIQYF. As DNA, the CDR3 is TGCAGTGCTAGTGCAGGGTACGCCAAAAACATTCAGTACTTC.

The sample holds a few counts of this clonotype. The CDR3 DNA reads as TGCGCCAGCAGAGTACAGGGACGGGGATCCTACAATGAGCAGTTCTTC. Protein: CASRVQGRGSYNEQFF. The gene calls are TRBV10-2 and TRBJ2-1, with D possibly being TRBD1 (6 bases). The V gene lost 6 bases and the J gene lost 1 base, with 16 bases spanning the gap. The CDR3 is 16 amino acids. The V gene's germline CDR1 is WSHSY and CDR2 SAAADI.

The chain has TRBV7-2 and TRBJ2-1; D remains unclear. Looked up from germline, CDR1 is SGHTA and CDR2 is FQGNSA. V was cut by 2 bases and J by 8 bases, with 13 bases left in between. The length of the CDR3 is 14 residues. The CDR3 DNA reads TGTGCCAGCAGCTTAACTTATAGCTCAGATGAGCAGTTCTTC. Encoded protein: CASSLTYSSDEQFF.

The gene calls are TRBV19 and TRBJ1-1, with D uncertain. Germline CDR1 and CDR2: LNHDA and SQIVND (reference sequence). The CDR3 has 14 residues. V lost 3 bases and J lost 1, with 9 bases in between. The CDR3 reads CASSMGQKNTEAFF. The CDR3 DNA reads as TGTGCCAGTAGTATGGGTCAGAAGAACACTGAAGCTTTCTTT.